The rows below give T cell receptor beta chains drawn from one sample of a study of OX40 agonist ivuxolimab in advanced cancers. Sequencing was performed with immunoSEQ multiplex PCR; in TCRdb, only in-frame clones are kept and a portion is missing. The profile shows about 28,000 clones, about four fifths of them singletons. The sequenced sample was CD4+ or CD8+ T cells sorted from blood, obtained in a trial of the OX40 agonist ivuxolimab. The source is an adult with an advanced solid tumor such as melanoma, head and neck, liver or kidney cancer. Both conserved end residues are part of each CDR3. The D gene is left open where the match is weak. Clone size is not always given. Where it is, it says once, few, many or a class for expanded clones.

>-|16|TRBV15|-|TRBJ1-6
TGTGCCACCAGCAGCTCTCGGGGGCGAGGTAATTCACCCCTCCACTTT
CATSSSRGRGNSPLHF
>TRBD1|15|TRBV9|-|TRBJ2-7
TGTGCCAGCAGCTACTCGACAGGGGCCGGTGGCGAGCAGTACTTC
CASSYSTGAGGEQYF
>-|14|TRBV6-1|-|TRBJ1-1
TGTGCCAGCAGTGAAGGCGGGGATCCTGCTGAAGCTTTCTTT
CASSEGGDPAEAFF
>-|12|TRBV19|-|TRBJ2-7
TGTGCCACGAGGACGGGCGGAACCGAGCAGTACTTC
CATRTGGTEQYF
>-|13|TRBV27|-|TRBJ1-2
TGTGCCAGCAGTTTGCCAGGGCATGATGGCTACACCTTC
CASSLPGHDGYTF
>-|14|TRBV28|-|TRBJ2-2
TGTGCCAGCAGTCTAGGGTGGCGCACCGGGGAGCTGTTTTTT
CASSLGWRTGELFF
>-|15|TRBV6-1|-|TRBJ1-2
TGTGCCAGCAGTGAAATGGTAGGGGAGGCCTATGGCTACACCTTC
CASSEMVGEAYGYTF
>-|13|TRBV4-1|-|TRBJ2-2
TGCGCCAGCAGCCAAGGGGGGACCGGGGAGCTGTTTTTT
CASSQGGTGELFF
>-|12|TRBV7-2|-|TRBJ2-7
TGTGCCAGCAGCTTAGGCCGTAACGAGCAGTACTTC
CASSLGRNEQYF
>-|13|TRBV27|-|TRBJ1-5
TGTGCCAGCAGTCCCAGCCAGGGTGAACCCCAGCATTTT
CASSPSQGEPQHF
>-|14|TRBV9|few|TRBJ1-1
TGTGCCAGCAGCGTCGGGGGGGCGAGGACTGAAGCTTTCTTT
CASSVGGARTEAFF
>-|16|TRBV25-1|-|TRBJ2-1
TGTGCCAGCAGTGACCTAGCCAGGACCTCCTACAATGAGCAGTTCTTC
CASSDLARTSYNEQFF
>-|15|TRBV4-3|few|TRBJ1-2
TGCGCCAGCAGCCAAGATAAAGGGACGGCAGGTGGCTACACCTTC
CASSQDKGTAGGYTF
>-|11|TRBV7-9|-|TRBJ2-1
TGTGCCAGCAGCTTAAGCAATGAGCAGTTCTTC
CASSLSNEQFF
>TRBD2|17|TRBV11-2|-|TRBJ2-3
TGTGCCAGCAGCCTCCTCGGGGGAGGGCCCCTCACAGATACGCAGTATTTT
CASSLLGGGPLTDTQYF
>-|15|TRBV6-5|-|TRBJ1-1
TGTGCCAGCAGTTACTCGAGATCAGGGGACACTGAAGCTTTCTTT
CASSYSRSGDTEAFF
>-|14|TRBV6-6|-|TRBJ2-7
TGTGCCAGCAGGCCCCAAGTTGGGTCCTACGAGCAGTACTTC
CASRPQVGSYEQYF
>-|10|TRBV30|-|TRBJ1-2
TGTGCCTGGCTATCCCATGGCTACACCTTC
CAWLSHGYTF
>-|13|TRBV6-5|-|TRBJ1-1
TGTGCCACCGAAAGCGGAGGTAACACTGAAGCTTTCTTT
CATESGGNTEAFF
>TRBD1|14|TRBV11-2|-|TRBJ2-3
TGTGCCAGCAGCTCGGGACAGGGGACAGATACGCAGTATTTT
CASSSGQGTDTQYF
>-|15|TRBV15|-|TRBJ1-5
TGTGCCACCAGCTCCCGGAGGAATAGCAATCAGCCCCAGCATTTT
CATSSRRNSNQPQHF
>TRBD2|17|TRBV4-3|-|TRBJ2-5
TGCGCCAGCAGCCAAGCCAATACGGCGGGAGCTCTTGAGACCCAGTACTTC
CASSQANTAGALETQYF
>-|14|TRBV5-8|-|TRBJ1-1
TGTGCCAGCAGCTCGATACAGCAGAACACTGAAGCTTTCTTT
CASSSIQQNTEAFF
>-|14|TRBV21-1|-|TRBJ1-1
TGTGCCAGCAGCAAAGAGCAGGGGAACACTGAAGCTTTCTTT
CASSKEQGNTEAFF
>-|16|TRBV6-1|-|TRBJ1-6
TGTGCCAGCAGTGATTCCGGAGGACATTCGAATTCACCCCTCCACTTT
CASSDSGGHSNSPLHF
>-|15|TRBV7-9|-|TRBJ2-3
TGTGCCAGCAGCTTCCTAAGGGAATTCACAGATACGCAGTATTTT
CASSFLREFTDTQYF
>-|14|TRBV6-5|-|TRBJ2-3
TGTGCCAGCAGTTCAGGAGGAACGGTAGATACGCAGTATTTT
CASSSGGTVDTQYF
>TRBD2|15|TRBV11-3|once|TRBJ2-7
TGTGCCAGCAGCTTGGGCGGGGGTTTCCTCGACGAGCAGTACTTC
CASSLGGGFLDEQYF
>-|12|TRBV7-9|once|TRBJ1-1
TGTGCCAGCAGCTTTTTGGGCACTGAAGCTTTCTTT
CASSFLGTEAFF
>-|12|TRBV11-2|-|TRBJ1-1
TGTGCCAGCAGCTTAGATGGGGGAGGTGCTTTCTTT
CASSLDGGGAFF
>-|15|TRBV6-6|-|TRBJ1-1
TGTGCCAGCAGTTCGCTGGGCGCAAGCGGCACTGAAGCTTTCTTT
CASSSLGASGTEAFF
>TRBD2|14|TRBV6-5|-|TRBJ2-7
TGTGCCAGCAGTCTCGGGGGAGGGGCCTGGGAGCAGTACTTC
CASSLGGGAWEQYF
>TRBD2|13|TRBV5-5|-|TRBJ2-5
TGTGCCAGCAGTTTGAGCGGGAGTGAGACCCAGTACTTC
CASSLSGSETQYF
>-|16|TRBV6-5|-|TRBJ1-1
TGTGCCAGCAGTTACGCCGGATATAAAAGGAATACTGAAGCTTTCTTT
CASSYAGYKRNTEAFF
>-|15|TRBV19|-|TRBJ1-1
TGTGCCAGTACAAACCCAGTAGTTTTGGGCACTGAAGCTTTCTTT
CASTNPVVLGTEAFF
>TRBD1|14|TRBV30|-|TRBJ2-5
TGTGCCTGGAGTGTGGGACAGGGTAGGGAGACCCAGTACTTC
CAWSVGQGRETQYF
>TRBD1|15|TRBV28|-|TRBJ2-3
TGTGCCAGCAGTCCCGGGACAGGGGACACAGATACGCAGTATTTT
CASSPGTGDTDTQYF
>-|15|TRBV7-9|-|TRBJ1-1
TGTGCCAGCAGCTTAGTTGAGGGGGGGAACACTGAAGCTTTCTTT
CASSLVEGGNTEAFF
>-|16|TRBV9|-|TRBJ2-7
TGTGCCAGCAGCGTAGCCGATCGGGTAAACTCCTACGAGCAGTACTTC
CASSVADRVNSYEQYF
>TRBD1|14|TRBV6-5|-|TRBJ1-2
TGTGCCAGCAGTTGGGACAGGGGGCTTGGTGGCTACACCTTC
CASSWDRGLGGYTF
>-|16|TRBV11-2|-|TRBJ2-5
TGTGCCAGCAGCTTTCGAAGGTACGGAAAACAAGAGACCCAGTACTTC
CASSFRRYGKQETQYF
>-|12|TRBV27|-|TRBJ2-1
TGTGCCAGTCTCGGTAGCTCCGGTGAGCAGTTCTTC
CASLGSSGEQFF